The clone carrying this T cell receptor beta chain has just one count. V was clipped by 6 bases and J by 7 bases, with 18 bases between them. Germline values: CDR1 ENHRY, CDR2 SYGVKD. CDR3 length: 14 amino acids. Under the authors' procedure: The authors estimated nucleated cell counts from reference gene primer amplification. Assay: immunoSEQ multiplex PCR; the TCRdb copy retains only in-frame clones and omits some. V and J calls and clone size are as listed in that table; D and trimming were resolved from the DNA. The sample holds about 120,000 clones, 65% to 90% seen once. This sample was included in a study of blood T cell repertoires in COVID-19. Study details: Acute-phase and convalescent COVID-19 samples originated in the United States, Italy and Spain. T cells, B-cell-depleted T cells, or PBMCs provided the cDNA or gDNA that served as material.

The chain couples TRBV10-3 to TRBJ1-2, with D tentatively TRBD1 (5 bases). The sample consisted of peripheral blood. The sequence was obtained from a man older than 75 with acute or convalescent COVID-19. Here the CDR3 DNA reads TGTGCCATCAGGGCATCGGGGGGGGAGAGTGGCTACACCTTC. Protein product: CAIRASGGESGYTF.